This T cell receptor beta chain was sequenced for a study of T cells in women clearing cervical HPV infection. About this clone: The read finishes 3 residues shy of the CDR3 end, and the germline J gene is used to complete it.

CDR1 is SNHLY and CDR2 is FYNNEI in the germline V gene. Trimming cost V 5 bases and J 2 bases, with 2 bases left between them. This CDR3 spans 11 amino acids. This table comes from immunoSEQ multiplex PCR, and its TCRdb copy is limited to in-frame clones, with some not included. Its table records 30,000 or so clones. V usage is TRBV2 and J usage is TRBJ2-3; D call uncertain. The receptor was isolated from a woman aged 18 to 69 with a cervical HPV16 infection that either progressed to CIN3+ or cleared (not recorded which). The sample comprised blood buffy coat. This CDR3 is CASSYTDTQYF. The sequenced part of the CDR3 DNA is TGTGCCAGCAGTTACACAGATACG.